The rows below give T cell receptor beta chains drawn from one sample of a study of T cell repertoires in cytomegalovirus infection. TCRdb re-derived calls from the reads in MiXCR, one entry per CDR3 protein. In the table there are approximately 500,000 distinct CDR3 sequences, roughly a third of which are singletons. Their antigens remain unidentified. Specimen: cultured PBMCs, collected from culture after CMV antigen stimulation. These TCRs come from a human donor in good health (CMV status not recorded). Some clones in this sample may be carry-over from other donors' samples. CDR3s leave out the opening cysteine and the closing phenylalanine or tryptophan. Fields, in order: CDR3 protein, V gene, D gene. D genes are given only for firm matches.

CDR3 protein: SVEGATEAF
V gene: TRBV29-1
D gene: NA

CDR3 protein: ASSSRTGGIGELF
V gene: TRBV19
D gene: TRBD1

CDR3 protein: ASSYHTPGPTGELF
V gene: TRBV6-2/TRBV6-3
D gene: NA

CDR3 protein: ASSLFGLAGSGSSYNEQF
V gene: TRBV27
D gene: TRBD2

CDR3 protein: ASAGVGTGELF
V gene: TRBV25-1
D gene: NA

CDR3 protein: ASSYSGGSNSPLH
V gene: TRBV6-5
D gene: NA

CDR3 protein: ASSSFSEGPVNTEAF
V gene: TRBV28
D gene: NA

CDR3 protein: ASSLGGGLAGGREQF
V gene: TRBV7-9
D gene: TRBD2

CDR3 protein: ASSIVGGGITGANVLT
V gene: TRBV19
D gene: NA

CDR3 protein: ASTLTPGTSGGKQY
V gene: TRBV28
D gene: TRBD2

CDR3 protein: ASSFGDRDDQPQH
V gene: TRBV28
D gene: TRBD1

CDR3 protein: ATQLGLAYNEQF
V gene: TRBV19
D gene: NA

CDR3 protein: ASSLGQGAESAELF
V gene: TRBV7-9
D gene: TRBD1

CDR3 protein: ASAAENNRGTDTQY
V gene: TRBV9
D gene: NA

CDR3 protein: ASSQIFGLAGGSNTGELF
V gene: TRBV7-6
D gene: TRBD2

CDR3 protein: ASSFPGSIETQY
V gene: TRBV11-2
D gene: NA

CDR3 protein: ASSLQGADTEAF
V gene: TRBV27
D gene: TRBD1

CDR3 protein: ASSFPSTVNTEAF
V gene: TRBV27
D gene: NA